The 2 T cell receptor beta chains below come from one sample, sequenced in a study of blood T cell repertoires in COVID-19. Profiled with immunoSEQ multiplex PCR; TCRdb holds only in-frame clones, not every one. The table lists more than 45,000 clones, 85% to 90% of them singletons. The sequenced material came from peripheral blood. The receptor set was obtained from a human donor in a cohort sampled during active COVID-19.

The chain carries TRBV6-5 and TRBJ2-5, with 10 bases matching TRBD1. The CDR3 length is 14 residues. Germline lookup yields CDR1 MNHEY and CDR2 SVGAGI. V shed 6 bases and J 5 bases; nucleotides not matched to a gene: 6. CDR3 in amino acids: CASRDRGFEETQYF. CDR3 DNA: TGTGCCAGCAGGGACAGGGGGTTTGAGGAGACCCAGTACTTC.

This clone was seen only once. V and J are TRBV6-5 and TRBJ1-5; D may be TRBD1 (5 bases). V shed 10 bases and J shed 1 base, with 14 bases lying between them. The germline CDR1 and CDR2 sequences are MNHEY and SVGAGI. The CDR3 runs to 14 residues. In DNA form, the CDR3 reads TGTGCCACCTACTGGGCAGGGAGCAATCAGCCCCAGCATTTT. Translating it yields CATYWAGSNQPQHF.